The 18 T cell receptor beta chains below all came from one sample that was sequenced in a study of STAT5B mutations in CD4+ large granular lymphocyte leukemia. Some clones are missing from TCRdb's copy, which holds only in-frame ones; the method was immunoSEQ multiplex PCR. The data show approximately 35,000 clones, with approximately 82% seen just once and more than 6% held by the top ten. Sequenced material: CD4+ T cells from blood buffy coats. Source of these receptors: a human donor in good health.

A single count supports this clone. The chain joins TRBV7-8 to TRBJ1-4, with D maybe TRBD1 (6 bases). The CDR3 consists of 17 residues. The germline gives CDR1 SGHVS, CDR2 FQNEAQ. V was trimmed by 6 bases and J by 3 bases, leaving 20 bases between them. In DNA, the CDR3 is TGTGCCAGCAGAATACAGGGTATCGTAGGGTCTAATGAAAAACTGTTTTTT. Protein product: CASRIQGIVGSNEKLFF. Drawing the rest from reference TRBV7-8 and TRBJ1-4, the complete variable domain is GAGVSQSPRYKVAKRGQDVALRCDPISGHVSLFWYQQALGQGPEFLTYFQNEAQLDKSGLPSDRFFAERPEGSVSTLKIQRTQQEDSAVYLCASRIQGIVGSNEKLFFGSGTQLSVL.

The CDR3 here is CASSKRRGRSNYGYTF. The CDR3 region has the DNA TGTGCCAGCAGCAAACGACGGGGCCGATCAAACTATGGCTACACCTTC. The V call is TRBV21-1, the J call TRBJ1-2. TRBV21-1 is tagged as a pseudogene. This CDR3 comprises 16 residues.

The J gene is TRBJ2-7, the V gene TRBV7-2; the D is unclear. V gave up 4 bases and J gave up 4 bases, with 11 bases separating them. The CDR3 runs to 13 residues. Per the germline V gene, CDR1 is SGHTA and CDR2 is FQGNSA. The CDR3 region has the DNA TGTGCCAGCAGCTCGCTGAATGGGTACGAGCAGTACTTC. Translation: CASSSLNGYEQYF.

The chain has TRBV5-1 and TRBJ2-3, with D unresolved. Germline V CDR1 and CDR2: SGHRS, YFSETQ. V lost 4 bases and J lost 3, with 12 bases in between. CDR3 length: 14 amino acids. CDR3 in amino acids: CASSPLSMTDTQYF. DNA for the CDR3: TGCGCCAGCAGCCCATTATCGATGACAGATACGCAGTATTTT.

V is TRBV14 and J is TRBJ2-1; D is ambiguous. This CDR3 has 13 amino acids. The germline V gene encodes CDR1 SGHDN and CDR2 FVKESK. Trimming took 7 bases from V and 8 from J, leaving 15 bases between them. CDR3 sequence: CASTKTDTDEQFF. CDR3 DNA sequence: TGTGCCAGCACCAAGACCGATACGGATGAGCAGTTCTTC.

This clone was picked up one time. CDR3 sequence (DNA): TGTGCTAGTGGGCCTCGGGACAGGGGTACAGATACGCAGTATTTT. Its translation: CASGPRDRGTDTQYF. The rearrangement joins TRBV12-5 to TRBJ2-3, with 10 bases lining up with TRBD1. Germline CDR1 is LGHNT and CDR2 is FRNRAP. CDR3 length: 15 amino acids. J gave up 3 bases and V 6 bases, and 6 bases lay outside the gene matches. Full variable domain (remainder filled in from reference TRBV12-5 and TRBJ2-3): DARVTQTPRHKVTEMGQEVTMRCQPILGHNTVFWYRQTMMQGLELLAYFRNRAPLDDSGMPKDRFSAEMPDATLATLKIQPSEPRDSAVYFCASGPRDRGTDTQYFGPGTRLTVL.

The chain recombines TRBV11-3 with TRBJ1-1; D is undetermined. Trimming cost V 1 base and J 11 bases, with 8 bases left between them. This CDR3 has 11 residues. The germline V gene has CDR1 SGHNT and CDR2 YENEEA. Here the CDR3 DNA reads TGTGCCAGCAGCTTAGGGGAAGGTGCTTTCTTT. Translating gives CASSLGEGAFF.

In this sample, this clone turned up a few times. The chain links TRBV11-3 to TRBJ1-6, with D possibly matching TRBD1 (6 bases). Germline values: CDR1 SGHNT, CDR2 YENEEA. The CDR3 is 15 amino acids. V lost 1 base to trimming and J lost 6 bases, with 10 bases between them. CDR3: CASSLVWGPNSPLHF. The CDR3 nucleotides are TGTGCCAGCAGCTTAGTATGGGGGCCTAATTCACCCCTCCACTTT.

The chain links TRBV9 to TRBJ1-3; D is undetermined. The ends were cut back, 4 bases at V and 6 bases at J, with 11 bases in the middle. This CDR3 contains 13 residues. Germline V gives CDR1 SGDLS, CDR2 YYNGEE. DNA for the CDR3: TGTGCCAGCAGCAACAAGAGGGAAAACACCATATATTTT. It is translated as CASSNKRENTIYF.

The rearrangement links TRBV10-2 to TRBJ1-4; D ambiguous. The CDR3 spans 15 residues. Trimming shortened V by 6 bases and J by 7 bases, and 18 bases separated the two germline ends. The V gene's germline CDR1 is WSHSY and CDR2 SAAADI. The CDR3 DNA follows: TGCGCCAGCAGGGCCTTGGAGGGTGGCAGTGAAAAACTGTTTTTT. Its protein product is CASRALEGGSEKLFF.

V is TRBV5-6 and J is TRBJ2-2; unclear D gene. Germline CDR1 reads SGHDT; CDR2 reads YYEEEE. The CDR3 loop spans 16 amino acids. Trimming left V 1 base short and J 1 base short, with 11 bases between. In DNA form, the CDR3 reads TGTGCCAGCAGCTTGTACGGCTCTTTGAACACCGGGGAGCTGTTTTTT. Amino acid sequence: CASSLYGSLNTGELFF.

The chain combines TRBV5-1 with TRBJ1-1, with 10 bases lining up with TRBD1. V shed 3 bases, J shed 1 base, and the junction held 3 bases outside the gene matches. The CDR3 consists of 15 residues. CDR1 is SGHRS, CDR2 YFSETQ, per germline. In DNA form, the CDR3 reads TGCGCCAGCAGCTGGGACAGGGGTGAGAACACTGAAGCTTTCTTT. Amino acids: CASSWDRGENTEAFF.

The V call is TRBV7-9, the J call TRBJ1-1; TRBD1 matches at 8 bases. Unmatched junction bases numbered 3, after V lost 5 bases and J lost 4 bases. CDR1 is SEHNR, CDR2 FQNEAQ, per germline (reference sequence). CDR3 length: 13 residues. The DNA for the CDR3 is TGTGCCAGCAGCCAAGGACAGGGCACTGAAGCTTTCTTT. Residues: CASSQGQGTEAFF.

The chain employs TRBV7-9 and TRBJ2-2, with 10 bases identical to TRBD2. The CDR3 runs to 16 residues. In germline, CDR1 is SEHNR, CDR2 FQNEAQ (reference sequence). V trimming: 5 bases; J trimming: 7 bases; junction bases outside the gene matches: 10. For the CDR3, the DNA is TGTGCCAGCAGCGGCTCTAGCGGGAGAACGGGCGGGGAGCTGTTTTTT. It yields the protein CASSGSSGRTGGELFF.

This chain connects TRBV5-6 to TRBJ2-3, with a tentative D call TRBD2 (6 bases). The CDR3 has 15 amino acids. V was shortened by 6 bases and J by 9 bases, with 23 bases between the two germline ends. CDR1 and CDR2 (germline): SGHDT, YYEEEE. CDR3 sequence: CASNAIGRGGQTQYF. The CDR3 bases are TGTGCCAGCAACGCGATTGGGCGCGGAGGGCAGACGCAGTATTTT.

This clone appeared once. The chain has TRBV6-4 and TRBJ2-1, with TRBD2 matching over 8 bases. Germline V gene sequence: CDR1 MRHNA, CDR2 SNTAGT. The V and J ends lost 2 bases and 7 bases, in that order; junction bases with no gene match: 7. The CDR3 extends over 15 amino acids. The CDR3, as DNA: TGTGCCAGCAGTGACGGGGCGGGAGGTCGGAATGAGCAGTTCTTC. This encodes CASSDGAGGRNEQFF.

V usage is TRBV11-2 and J usage is TRBJ2-1; a weak D match, TRBD2 (6 bases). The CDR3 spans 17 residues. Trimming removed 5 bases from V and 0 bases from J, with 17 bases in between. CDR1 is SGHAT and CDR2 is FQNNGV in the germline V gene. CDR3 sequence (DNA): TGTGCCAGCAGCACAAGACATGGGGGGAGCTCCTACAATGAGCAGTTCTTC. Protein sequence: CASSTRHGGSSYNEQFF.

The rearrangement links TRBV7-8 to TRBJ1-2; 7 positions match TRBD1. CDR3 length: 14 residues. J gave up 3 bases and V 5 bases, and 6 bases lay outside the gene matches. The germline CDR1 and CDR2 sequences are SGHVS and FQNEAQ. This chain's CDR3 is CASSPFRGDYGYTF. The CDR3 DNA reads as TGTGCCAGCAGCCCTTTCAGGGGGGACTATGGCTACACCTTC.